This T cell receptor (beta chain) was obtained from a study of blood T cell repertoires in COVID-19. The germline gives CDR1 MNHEY, CDR2 SVGAGI. The CDR3 extends over 14 amino acids. Between the trimmed V and J ends, which lost 4 bases and 7 bases, there was a span of 17 bases. Using immunoSEQ multiplex PCR, the repertoire was profiled, and TCRdb retains in-frame clones only, with some absent. The repertoire includes around 160,000 clones, roughly 87% of them detected once, and 4% sits in the top ten. The rearrangement joins TRBV6-5 to TRBJ2-7; D possibly corresponds to TRBD1 (5 bases). The sequence derives from a woman aged 40 to 50 who had been exposed to COVID-19. The sequenced sample consisted of PBMCs or T cells enriched from blood (not recorded which). CDR3 sequence (DNA): TGTGCCAGCAGTTCATTAGGGGCCGTACGGGAGCAGTACTTC. This sequence encodes CASSSLGAVREQYF.